A selection of T cell receptor beta chains follows, all from one sample in a study of T cell responses to AZD1222 COVID-19 vaccine. Measured with immunoSEQ multiplex PCR; TCRdb has only the in-frame clones, and not every one. This sample has around 120,000 clones, with 80% to 90% found just once. Sequencing was performed on peripheral blood, taken on day 0 of AZD1222 vaccination. Receptors were obtained from an adult in good health. Each CDR3 is given with its conserved first and last residue. A D gene is named only where the DNA matches it firmly.

D	length	J	V	DNA	CDR3
NA	14	TRBJ1-2	TRBV14	TGTGCCAGCAGCCCGATCAACTCCAACTATGGCTACACCTTC	CASSPINSNYGYTF
TRBD1	13	TRBJ1-1	TRBV19	TGTGCCAGTAGTGGCACAGGGGCCACTGAAGCTTTCTTT	CASSGTGATEAFF
TRBD2	15	TRBJ2-7	TRBV7-2	TGTGCCAGCAGCGAGAGGCGCGGGGGTTCCTACGAGCAGTACTTC	CASSERRGGSYEQYF
TRBD1	16	TRBJ2-2	TRBV10-1	TGCGCCAGCACCACCGTCCCGGGACAGGGGACCGGGGAGCTGTTTTTT	CASTTVPGQGTGELFF
NA	11	TRBJ1-2	TRBV24-1	TGTGCCACCAGTGCAGGGTATGGCTACACCTTC	CATSAGYGYTF
TRBD1	16	TRBJ2-1	TRBV9	TGTGCCAGCAGCGCCACCGGACAGGGCGTATACAATGAGCAGTTCTTC	CASSATGQGVYNEQFF
TRBD1	16	TRBJ2-3	TRBV27	TGTGCCAGCAGTTTCTATCGACAGGGGGCGAGAGATACGCAGTATTTT	CASSFYRQGARDTQYF
NA	15	TRBJ1-1	TRBV18	TGTGCCAGCTCACCAGAAAGAAGGGTGAACACTGAAGCTTTCTTT	CASSPERRVNTEAFF
TRBD1	14	TRBJ1-1	TRBV7-9	TGTGCCAGCAGCTCGAGACAGGGTCGGAGTGAAGCTTTCTTT	CASSSRQGRSEAFF
NA	16	TRBJ1-2	TRBV3-1/TRBV3-2	TGTGCCAGCAGCCAAATGAGGGGGAGGGGCCGGCATGGCTACACCTTC	CASSQMRGRGRHGYTF
TRBD2	13	TRBJ2-1	TRBV5-4	TGTGCCAGCAGCTTAGCGGGGGGAAAGGGGCCGTTCTTC	CASSLAGGKGPFF
NA	14	TRBJ2-5	TRBV11-3	TGTGCCAGCAGCATTAGCGGCACCCAAGAGACCCAGTACTTC	CASSISGTQETQYF
NA	15	TRBJ2-3	TRBV5-1	TGCGCCAGCAGCTTGGCCTCGGGGGGCCCGAATACGCAGTATTTT	CASSLASGGPNTQYF
NA	14	TRBJ1-1	TRBV7-8	TGTGCCAGCAGCCTCGGGACCGTCGCCACTGAAGCTTTCTTT	CASSLGTVATEAFF
TRBD1	14	TRBJ2-2	TRBV6-5	TGTGCCAGCAGAACCGACAGGGAAGTCGGGGAGCTGTTTTTT	CASRTDREVGELFF
NA	12	TRBJ2-2	TRBV5-1	TGCGCCAGCAGCTTGTCGGCCGGGGAGCTGTTTTTT	CASSLSAGELFF